Only a few counts were recorded for the clone carrying this T cell receptor beta chain. Other DNA sequences in this specimen translate into the identical CDR3. This entry is derived from a study of shared clonotypes between healthy human individuals. In the study overall: Donor composition was two women and three men, aged 18 to 49.

Over several immunoSEQ plates, each subset's genomic DNA was distributed in even portions. Using around 200 ng DNA, approximately 30,000 T cell genomes, the sorted-subset replicate PCRs were run. This table comes from immunoSEQ multiplex PCR, and its TCRdb copy is limited to in-frame clones, with some not included. The sample has over a million clones; 70% to 80% are singletons. The clonotype originates from a man aged 18 to 30 in good health. Some clones in this sample may be carry-over from other donors' samples. Sequenced: memory CD4+ T cells from PBMCs. Subset given: CD45RA-negative fraction.

The CDR3 DNA sequence: TGTGCCAGCAGGACCGACAGTAACTATGGCTACACCTTC. Its translation is CASRTDSNYGYTF. The chain links TRBV6-6 to TRBJ1-2; D might be TRBD1 (5 bases). The V end was cut by 6 bases, the J end by 1 base, with 9 bases between. The germline V gene has CDR1 MNHNY and CDR2 SVGAGI (reference sequence). The CDR3 length is 13 residues.